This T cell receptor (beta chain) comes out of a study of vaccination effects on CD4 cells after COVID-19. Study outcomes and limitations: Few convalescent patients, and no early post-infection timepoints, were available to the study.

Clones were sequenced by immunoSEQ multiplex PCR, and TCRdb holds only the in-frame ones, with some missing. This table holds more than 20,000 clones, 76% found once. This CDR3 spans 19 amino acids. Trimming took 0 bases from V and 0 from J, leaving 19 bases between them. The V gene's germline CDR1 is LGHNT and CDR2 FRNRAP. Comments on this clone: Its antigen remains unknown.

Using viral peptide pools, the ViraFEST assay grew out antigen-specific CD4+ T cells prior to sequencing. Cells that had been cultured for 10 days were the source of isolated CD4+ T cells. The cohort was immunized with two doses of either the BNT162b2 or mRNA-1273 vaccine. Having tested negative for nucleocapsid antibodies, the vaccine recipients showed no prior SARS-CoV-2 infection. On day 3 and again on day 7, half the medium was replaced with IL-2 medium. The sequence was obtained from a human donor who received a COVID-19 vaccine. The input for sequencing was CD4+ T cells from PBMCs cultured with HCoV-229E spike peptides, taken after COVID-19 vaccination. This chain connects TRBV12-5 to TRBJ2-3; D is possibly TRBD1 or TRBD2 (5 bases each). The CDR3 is CASGLVRFVRESSTDTQYF. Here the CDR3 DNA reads TGTGCTAGTGGTTTGGTACGGTTCGTCAGGGAGTCTAGCACAGATACGCAGTATTTT.